This TCR beta chain was obtained from a study of Ad26.COV2.S vaccination and SARS-CoV-2 variants. Study results and caveats: Once vaccination had occurred, spike-specific CD8+ and CD4+ T cell responses reportedly showed substantial breadth.

Data came from immunoSEQ multiplex PCR; TCRdb stores just in-frame clones and leaves some out. Of over 110,000 clones in the sample, roughly 90% are singletons; the top ten hold around 5%. Worth noting for this clone: Its antigen is currently unknown.

CDR3 length: 12 amino acids. Germline V gene lookup returns CDR1 MNHEY and CDR2 SVGAGI. Trimming stripped 0 bases from V and 5 bases from J, with 4 bases between. This clonotype was obtained from a human donor who had recovered from COVID-19. The rearrangement links TRBV6-5 to TRBJ2-5; no reliable D call. This specimen was peripheral blood, taken after recovery from COVID-19. The CDR3 nucleotides read TGTGCCAGCAGTTACTCACCGGAGACCCAGTACTTC. This gives the protein CASSYSPETQYF.